The clone carrying this T cell receptor beta chain was detected many times. The antigen is undetermined. The data derive from a study of neurological immune-mediated disorders. Study results and limitations: When the repertoires were grouped phylogenetically, those of 18 of the 34 multiple sclerosis patients came together in a single cluster of related CDR3 sequences, which points to a possible repertoire-level signature.

The method for making cDNA was 5'RACE, and it used 10-nucleotide random UMIs. Each CDR3 protein is one row after TCRdb ran MiXCR on the 5' RACE reads. The repertoire has about 66,000 distinct CDR3 sequences, 4.5% to 5.5% of them found once; the top ten carry 6.9%. Germline-derived CDR1 and CDR2 are SGHRS and YFSETQ. This CDR3 comprises 15 residues. Trimming removed 4 bases at V and 0 bases at J, with 11 bases between. This receptor was identified in a man under 40 with multiple sclerosis. The rearrangement links TRBV5-1 to TRBJ2-1, with D possibly TRBD2 on 5 matching bases. The sequenced sample was PBMCs. The CDR3 DNA follows: TGCGCCAGCAGCACCACTAGGAGCTCCTACAATGAGCAGTTCTTC. Protein product: CASSTTRSSYNEQFF.